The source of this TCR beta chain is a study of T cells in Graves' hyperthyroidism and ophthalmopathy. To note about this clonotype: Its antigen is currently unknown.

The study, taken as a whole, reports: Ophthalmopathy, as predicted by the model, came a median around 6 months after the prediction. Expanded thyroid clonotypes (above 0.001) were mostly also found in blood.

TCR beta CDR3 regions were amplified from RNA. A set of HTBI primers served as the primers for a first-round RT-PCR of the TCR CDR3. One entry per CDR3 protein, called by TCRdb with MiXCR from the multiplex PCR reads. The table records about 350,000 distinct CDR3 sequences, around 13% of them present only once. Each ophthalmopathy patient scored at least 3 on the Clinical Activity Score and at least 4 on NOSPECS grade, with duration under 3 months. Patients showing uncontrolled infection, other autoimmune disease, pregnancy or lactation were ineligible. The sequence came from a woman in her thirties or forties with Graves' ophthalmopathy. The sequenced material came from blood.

Written as DNA, the CDR3 is TGCAGTGCTAGAGTAATTGGGGGGAACTATGGCTACACCTTC. Translated: CSARVIGGNYGYTF. The chain recombines TRBV20-1 with TRBJ1-2, with D possibly matching TRBD1 (5 bases). CDR3 length equals 14 residues. Trimming removed 1 base at V and 2 bases at J, with 11 bases between. Germline loops: CDR1 DFQATT, CDR2 SNEGSKA (reference sequence).